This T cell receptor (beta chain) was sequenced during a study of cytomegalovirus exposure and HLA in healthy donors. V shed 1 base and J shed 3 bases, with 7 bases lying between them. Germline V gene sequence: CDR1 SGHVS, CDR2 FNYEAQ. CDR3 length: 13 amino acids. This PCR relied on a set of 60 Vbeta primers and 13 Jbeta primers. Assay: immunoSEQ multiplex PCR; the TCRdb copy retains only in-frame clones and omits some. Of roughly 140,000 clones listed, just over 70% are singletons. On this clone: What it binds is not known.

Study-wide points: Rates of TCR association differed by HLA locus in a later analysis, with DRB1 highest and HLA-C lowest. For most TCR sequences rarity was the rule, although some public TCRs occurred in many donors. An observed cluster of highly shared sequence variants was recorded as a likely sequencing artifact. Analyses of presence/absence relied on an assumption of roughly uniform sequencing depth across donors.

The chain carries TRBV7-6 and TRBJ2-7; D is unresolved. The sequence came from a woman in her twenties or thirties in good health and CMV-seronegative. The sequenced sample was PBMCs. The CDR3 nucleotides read TGTGCCAGCAGCTTAGGTCCGTACTACGAGCAGTACGTC. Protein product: CASSLGPYYEQYV.